This TCR beta chain was captured in a study of T cell responses to AZD1222 COVID-19 vaccine. Of note for this clone: No antigen is known for it.

The CDR3 sequence is 12 residues long. V dropped 5 bases and J dropped 1 base, with 5 bases sitting between them. Per germline, CDR1 MNHEY and CDR2 SMNVEV (reference sequence). Clones were sequenced by immunoSEQ multiplex PCR, and TCRdb holds only the in-frame ones, with some missing. The sample includes 150,000 to 200,000 clones, almost 95% seen only once; the top ten take roughly 9.2%. Study results and limitations: Clonal diversity may have been underestimated, and the donors were mostly white British, with more females than males.

The TCR sequence derives from an adult in good health. The chain links TRBV27 to TRBJ1-1; no reliable D call. Here the sequenced sample was peripheral blood, taken on day 0 of AZD1222 vaccination. CDR3 DNA sequence: TGTGCCAGCAGTCCCTCGAACACTGAAGCTTTCTTT. Amino acids: CASSPSNTEAFF.